Listed below are T cell receptor beta chains from one sample, sequenced in a study of early T cells in non-severe SARS-CoV-2 infection. MiXCR, applied by TCRdb to the 5' RACE reads, yields one record per CDR3 protein. In the table there are tens of thousands of distinct CDR3 sequences, 5% to 6.5% of which are singletons. Material: whole blood. These receptors all stem from an adult who was a healthcare worker with PCR-confirmed SARS-CoV-2 infection or an uninfected control (not recorded which). CDR3s include the opening cysteine and the closing phenylalanine or tryptophan. D genes are given only for firm matches. Size values are once, few and many counts, or a class for expanded clones, and some rows have none.

j_call clone_size d_call v_call cdr3_aa cdr3_nt
TRBJ2-2 many - TRBV24-1 CATSGGTGELFF TGTGCCACCAGTGGAGGCACCGGGGAGCTGTTTTTT
TRBJ1-5 few - TRBV6-2/TRBV6-3 CASSKRQSNQPQHF TGTGCCAGCAGTAAACGACAGAGCAATCAGCCCCAGCATTTT
TRBJ2-3 - - TRBV20-1 CSASKGLFTDTQYF TGCAGTGCTAGTAAAGGACTATTCACAGATACGCAGTATTTT
TRBJ2-6 many - TRBV5-1 CASSLVTAGANVLTF TGCGCCAGCAGCTTGGTTACCGCTGGGGCCAACGTCCTGACTTTC
TRBJ2-7 - TRBD1 TRBV7-2 CASRPDRATYEQYF TGTGCCAGCAGACCCGACAGGGCCACCTACGAGCAGTACTTC
TRBJ2-7 many - TRBV20-1 CSASGRVAYEQYF TGCAGTGCTAGCGGCAGGGTCGCCTACGAGCAGTACTTC
TRBJ2-2 many TRBD2 TRBV5-1 CASIPGTSWSGELFF TGCGCCAGCATTCCCGGGACTAGCTGGTCCGGGGAGCTGTTTTTT
TRBJ2-5 - TRBD2 TRBV28 CASRYSGRQETQYF TGTGCCAGCAGATATAGCGGGCGGCAAGAGACCCAGTACTTC
TRBJ2-5 - - TRBV9 CASSVGGAIQETQYF TGTGCCAGCAGCGTAGGGGGAGCGATTCAAGAGACCCAGTACTTC
TRBJ2-7 many TRBD1 TRBV28 CASSFPGQGTYEQYF TGTGCCAGCAGTTTTCCGGGACAGGGGACCTACGAGCAGTACTTC
TRBJ2-1 few - TRBV7-9 CAGGEQFF TGTGCTGGGGGTGAGCAGTTCTTC
TRBJ2-7 few - TRBV12-3/TRBV12-4 CASRPGPNYEQYF TGTGCCAGCAGACCGGGCCCTAACTACGAGCAGTACTTC
TRBJ2-5 many TRBD2 TRBV4-1 CASSHPGLAGGPGQETQYF TGCGCCAGCAGCCACCCGGGACTAGCGGGGGGGCCGGGGCAAGAGACCCAGTACTTC
TRBJ1-4 many - TRBV28 CASSLFGVSDEKLFF TGTGCCAGCAGTTTATTCGGGGTCAGCGATGAAAAACTTTTTTTT
TRBJ2-1 few TRBD2 TRBV11-2 CASMILAGEQFF TGTGCCAGCATGATTCTAGCGGGAGAGCAGTTCTTC
TRBJ2-5 few - TRBV7-6 CASSFSGTPPWETQYF TGTGCCAGCAGCTTTTCCGGGACTCCCCCTTGGGAGACCCAGTACTTC
TRBJ1-5 few - TRBV27 CASSPLAGARNQPQHF TGTGCCAGCAGTCCCCTTGCGGGGGCCCGCAATCAGCCCCAGCATTTT
TRBJ2-1 many TRBD2 TRBV11-2 CASGIAGDHNEQFF TGTGCCAGCGGCATAGCGGGAGATCACAATGAGCAGTTCTTC
TRBJ2-5 many - TRBV7-8 CASSQYDYRETQYF TGTGCCAGCAGCCAATATGACTATAGGGAGACCCAGTACTTC
TRBJ2-7 many - TRBV7-2 CASSLGGRSSYEQYF TGTGCCAGCAGCTTAGGGGGACGGTCGTCCTACGAGCAGTACTTC
TRBJ2-7 few - TRBV10-3 CAIRNEGDEQYF TGTGCCATCAGGAACGAAGGGGACGAGCAGTACTTC